The 12 T cell receptor beta chains listed next were all sequenced from one sample in a study of vaccination effects on CD4 cells after COVID-19. Their recognized antigens are unknown. Here immunoSEQ multiplex PCR was the method, and the copy in TCRdb shows in-frame clones only, minus some. The table has about 41,000 clones, more than 60% seen once. After expansion with viral peptide pools in the ViraFEST assay, antigen-specific CD4+ T cells were sequenced. Culture proceeded for approximately 9 days, and CD4+ T cells were then isolated. In the vaccine recipients, nucleocapsid antibodies were negative and there was no prior SARS-CoV-2 infection. Sequenced material: CD4+ T cells from PBMCs cultured with HCoV-OC43 spike peptides, taken before COVID-19 vaccination. Subset here: HCoV-OC43 spike overlapping peptide pool stimulation. Source of these receptors: a human donor who received a COVID-19 vaccine.

This clone was counted between two and nine times. The V and J genes are TRBV6-6 and TRBJ1-5; D may be TRBD1 (5 bases). The germline V and J ends were trimmed by 6 bases and 4 bases, with 16 bases remaining between them. Germline CDR1 and CDR2: MNHNY and SVGAGI (reference sequence). This CDR3 has 15 residues. Here the CDR3 reads CASRSDSSRNQPQHF. In nucleotides, the CDR3 is TGTGCCAGCAGGAGCGACAGTTCGAGGAATCAGCCCCAGCATTTT.

The rearrangement joins TRBV2 to TRBJ2-3; D possibly corresponds to TRBD2 (7 bases). V was clipped by 0 bases and J by 4 bases, with 11 bases between them. This CDR3 region has 15 residues. Germline lookup yields CDR1 SNHLY and CDR2 FYNNEI. The CDR3 region is CASSEAPGGSDTQYF. CDR3 DNA sequence: TGTGCCAGCAGTGAAGCGCCGGGGGGCTCAGATACGCAGTATTTT.

The V and J genes are TRBV18 and TRBJ2-1; TRBD2 agrees at 8 bases. Germline V lookup: CDR1 KGHSH, CDR2 LQKENI. V lost 3 bases, J lost 5 bases, and 12 bases stayed unmatched. The CDR3 runs to 17 residues. The chain's CDR3 is CASSPRRSGGRDNEQFF. CDR3 DNA sequence: TGTGCCAGCTCACCGAGGAGGTCGGGAGGGAGGGACAATGAGCAGTTCTTC.

This clone was counted between two and nine times. The CDR3 DNA sequence: TGTGCCAGCAACCGGGACAGGGGGCGCTTTGGCTACACCTTC. Translation: CASNRDRGRFGYTF. The genes are TRBV9 and TRBJ1-2; 12 nucleotides align to TRBD1. CDR3 length equals 14 residues. Per germline, CDR1 SGDLS and CDR2 YYNGEE. The trim removed 6 bases at V and 7 bases at J, leaving 7 bases unmatched.

The chain is built from TRBV5-1 and TRBJ2-5; TRBD1 might be the D (6 bases). CDR3 size: 16 residues. Germline V gene sequence: CDR1 SGHRS, CDR2 YFSETQ. With 3 bases removed from V and 1 base from J, the gap between germline ends came to 16 bases. The CDR3 coding sequence is TGCGCCAGCAGCTGGGGACACCGTAGCCTCCAAGAGACCCAGTACTTC. Residues: CASSWGHRSLQETQYF.

The J gene is TRBJ1-2, the V gene TRBV6-6; 10 bases agree with TRBD1. Trimming at V came to 4 bases and at J to 2 bases, leaving 7 bases not matched to a gene. This CDR3 comprises 16 residues. Germline CDR1 is MNHNY and CDR2 is SVGAGI (reference sequence). CDR3 amino acids: CASSWRTGGLNYGYTF. The CDR3 region has the DNA TGTGCCAGCAGTTGGAGGACAGGGGGGTTGAACTATGGCTACACCTTC.

By frequency in the sample, this clone is medium-sized. The V call is TRBV7-2, the J call TRBJ1-3; 7 bases agree with TRBD1. The CDR3 length is 13 residues. Per germline, CDR1 SGHTA and CDR2 FQGNSA. After removal of 4 bases from V and 12 bases from J, the junction contained 9 bases not matched to a gene. The CDR3 DNA sequence: TGTGCCAGCAGCTACCGACAGGGACCCTTCATATATTTT. Translated: CASSYRQGPFIYF.

The gene calls are TRBV18 and TRBJ1-3, with D hard to call. V was trimmed by 3 bases and J by 2 bases, leaving 14 bases between them. CDR1 is KGHSH and CDR2 is LQKENI in the germline V gene. The CDR3 has 16 amino acids. The CDR3 here is CASSPGQVGAGNTIYF. CDR3 sequence (DNA): TGTGCCAGCTCACCGGGTCAGGTTGGGGCTGGAAACACCATATATTTT.

The chain has TRBV4-1 and TRBJ1-1; no clear D. V was cut by 0 bases and J by 11 bases, with 22 bases left in between. The germline CDR1 and CDR2 sequences are MGHRA and YSYEKL. The CDR3 contains 16 residues. CDR3 sequence: CASSQEGGRFGNNAFF. The CDR3 DNA follows: TGCGCCAGCAGCCAAGAAGGAGGTCGATTCGGGAACAACGCTTTCTTT.

The V gene is TRBV27, the J gene TRBJ1-1; D is unresolved. The CDR3 runs to 14 residues. The germline V gene encodes CDR1 MNHEY and CDR2 SMNVEV (reference sequence). The V end lost 3 bases, the J end lost 1 base, and 9 bases lay between the germline ends. The chain's CDR3 is CASSFDVKNTEAFF. The CDR3 DNA follows: TGTGCCAGCAGTTTCGACGTAAAGAACACTGAAGCTTTCTTT.

This chain connects TRBV14 to TRBJ2-7; 9 bases line up with TRBD2. The CDR3 loop spans 15 amino acids. V lost 2 bases to trimming and J lost 2 bases; unmatched junction nucleotides: 4. Per the germline V gene, CDR1 is SGHDN and CDR2 is FVKESK. This chain's CDR3 is CASSQWASGAYEQYF. The CDR3 DNA reads TGTGCCAGCAGCCAATGGGCTAGCGGGGCCTACGAGCAGTACTTC.

The chain employs TRBV19 and TRBJ1-2; D is undetermined. This CDR3 has 15 amino acids. V shed 1 base and J shed 4 bases, with 13 bases lying between them. Germline CDR1 reads LNHDA; CDR2 reads SQIVND (reference sequence). This CDR3 reads CASSIARGSSYGYTF. Here the CDR3 DNA reads TGTGCCAGTAGTATAGCGCGCGGCTCTTCCTATGGCTACACCTTC.